The 28 T cell receptor beta chains below were found in one sample sequenced in a study of neurological immune-mediated disorders. TCRdb reprocessed the 5' RACE reads via MiXCR and lists one record per CDR3 protein. The sample consists of under 45,000 distinct CDR3 sequences, around a fifth of them appearing once. As for time point: technical triplicate 3. Sequenced input: PBMCs. The receptors originated from a man aged 55 to 69 with HTLV-1-associated myelopathy (HAM/TSP).

This clonotype has at least ten counts. This rearrangement joins TRBV7-9 to TRBJ2-1, with TRBD2 matching over 7 bases. This CDR3 is 16 amino acids long. J was trimmed by 8 bases and V by 6 bases; bases with no gene match: 16. Germline lookup yields CDR1 SEHNR and CDR2 FQNEAQ (reference sequence). CDR3 nucleotides: TGTGCCAGCAGTCCGATCGTCGGGGGGTCCTGGGATGAGCAGTTCTTC. Translated: CASSPIVGGSWDEQFF.

This clonotype came up a few times. This chain connects TRBV2 to TRBJ2-1, with 8 positions matching TRBD2. J gave up 5 bases and V 8 bases, and 2 bases lay outside the gene matches. The CDR3 sequence is 12 residues long. Germline loops: CDR1 SNHLY, CDR2 FYNNEI. CDR3 coding DNA: TGTGCCAGCGTAGCGGGACACAATGAGCAGTTCTTC. Translating gives CASVAGHNEQFF.

This clonotype was counted at least ten times. The rearrangement joins TRBV12-3 or TRBV12-4 to TRBJ2-3; D perhaps matches TRBD1 (5 bases). CDR3 length: 15 residues. V lost 6 bases to trimming and J lost 0 bases, with 13 bases between them. The CDR3 DNA sequence: TGTGCCAGCAGGAAACAGGACCCCAGCACAGATACGCAGTATTTT. Protein sequence: CASRKQDPSTDTQYF.

This clonotype has only a few counts. The CDR3: CATSRDTIHRAGNTIYF. In nucleotides, the CDR3 is TGTGCCACCAGCAGAGATACGATTCACCGCGCTGGAAACACCATATATTTT. This rearrangement joins TRBV15 to TRBJ1-3; unclear D gene. Germline V CDR1 and CDR2: LNHNV, YYDKDF (reference sequence). CDR3 length equals 17 residues. Between the trimmed V and J ends, which lost 0 bases and 2 bases, there was a span of 14 bases.

This clonotype was recorded at least ten times. The genes are TRBV5-1 and TRBJ2-7, with 10 nucleotides matching TRBD1. Germline CDR1 and CDR2: SGHRS and YFSETQ. The CDR3 is made up of 17 amino acids. V was clipped by 4 bases and J by 0 bases; unmatched bases: 10. CDR3 in amino acids: CASSPRTGGPGSYEQYF. The CDR3 DNA reads TGCGCCAGCAGCCCACGGACAGGGGGGCCCGGCTCCTACGAGCAGTACTTC.

There are many counts of this clonotype. V gene TRBV28 combines with J gene TRBJ1-4; D unresolved. The ends were cut back, 6 bases at V and 8 bases at J, with 16 bases in the middle. Germline values: CDR1 MDHEN, CDR2 SYDVKM. The CDR3 has 14 residues. CDR3 DNA sequence: TGTGCCAGCAGCCGACCCGAGGGTAAAGAAAAACTGTTTTTT. Encoded protein: CASSRPEGKEKLFF.

At least ten counts were recorded for this clonotype. The chain is built from TRBV27 and TRBJ1-1, with D tentatively TRBD1 (5 bases). This CDR3 spans 15 amino acids. Germline CDR1 reads MNHEY; CDR2 reads SMNVEV (reference sequence). V lost 7 bases and J lost 1, with 16 bases in between. The CDR3 nucleotides read TGTGCCAGCACCAGGGACGGAGGGAGGAACACTGAAGCTTTCTTT. Its translation is CASTRDGGRNTEAFF.

This clonotype was seen many times. J is TRBJ2-2 and V is TRBV10-3, with D unresolved. The CDR3 consists of 12 residues. The V end lost 4 bases, the J end lost 4 bases, and 4 bases lay between the germline ends. The V gene's germline CDR1 is ENHRY and CDR2 SYGVKD. CDR3 amino acids: CAISGGTGELFF. CDR3 in DNA: TGTGCCATCAGTGGTGGCACCGGGGAGCTGTTTTTT.

This clonotype was observed at least ten times. This chain joins TRBV12-3 or TRBV12-4 and TRBJ1-1, with D perhaps matching TRBD1 (6 bases). This CDR3 has 15 residues. The V end lost 3 bases, the J end lost 0 bases, and 11 bases lay between the germline ends. This CDR3 reads CASSFGQTVNTEAFF. Here the CDR3 DNA reads TGTGCCAGCAGTTTTGGACAGACCGTGAACACTGAAGCTTTCTTT.

This clonotype was seen ten or more times. The V gene is TRBV12-3 or TRBV12-4, the J gene TRBJ1-3; D is unclear. Trimming removed 7 bases at V and 0 bases at J, with 13 bases between. CDR3 length: 15 residues. Here the CDR3 reads CASTAGVGSGNTIYF. The CDR3, as DNA: TGTGCCAGCACCGCGGGAGTCGGCTCTGGAAACACCATATATTTT.

The table lists this clonotype with many counts. CDR3 in amino acids: CASSQDRGMNTEAFF. In DNA form, the CDR3 reads TGTGCCAGCAGCCAAGACAGGGGGATGAACACTGAAGCTTTCTTT. V is TRBV4-2 and J is TRBJ1-1; 7 nucleotides agree with TRBD1. Germline values: CDR1 LGHNA, CDR2 YNFKEQ. This CDR3 comprises 15 residues. With V trimmed by 0 bases and J by 0 bases, 1 base remained unmatched.

This clonotype was found many times. The chain links TRBV11-2 to TRBJ2-2, with 12 positions matching TRBD1. The CDR3 has 16 amino acids. Germline V gene data show CDR1 as SGHAT and CDR2 as FQNNGV. Germline trimming cut 3 bases from V and 5 bases from J; bases unmatched to any gene: 4. The DNA of the CDR3 is TGTGCCAGCAGCTTGGGGGACAGGGGGCTTACCGGGGAGCTGTTTTTT. Translating gives CASSLGDRGLTGELFF. The full variable domain, with the rest looked up from reference TRBV11-2 and TRBJ2-2, is EAGVAQSPRYKIIEKRQSVAFWCNPISGHATLYWYQQILGQGPKLLIQFQNNGVVDDSQLPKDRFSAERLKGVDSTLKIQPAKLEDSAVYLCASSLGDRGLTGELFFGEGSRLTVL.

This clonotype has a count of ten or more. The genes are TRBV7-3 and TRBJ2-2; TRBD1 aligns across 11 bases. CDR1 and CDR2 from the germline V gene are SGHTA and FQGTGA. V shed 3 bases and J 4 bases; nucleotides not matched to a gene: 7. The CDR3 sequence is 17 residues long. The CDR3 sequence: CASSFGGQGAGTGELFF. The DNA of the CDR3 is TGTGCCAGCAGCTTTGGAGGACAGGGGGCTGGCACCGGGGAGCTGTTTTTT.

There are many counts of this clonotype. DNA of the CDR3: TGCAGCGTGGGGACAGGCTCTGTGCAGACCCAGTACTTC. Its protein is CSVGTGSVQTQYF. The J gene is TRBJ2-5, the V gene TRBV29-1, with 8 bases lining up with TRBD1. J was trimmed by 6 bases and V by 6 bases; bases with no gene match: 9. The CDR3 runs to 13 residues. The germline gives CDR1 SQVTM, CDR2 ANQGSEA.

V gene TRBV5-8 combines with J gene TRBJ2-4; TRBD1 matches at 10 bases. The CDR3 runs to 16 residues. With 4 bases clipped from V and 8 bases from J, the junction kept 12 bases outside the gene matches. Germline V gene data show CDR1 as SGHTS and CDR2 as YDEGEE. CDR3 nucleotide sequence: TGTGCCAGCAGCCCCGGGACAGGGGCTCAGGGAGACATTCAGTACTTC. Its translation: CASSPGTGAQGDIQYF.

The count of this clonotype is one. V is TRBV7-8 and J is TRBJ2-1; unclear D gene. The germline gives CDR1 SGHVS, CDR2 FQNEAQ. The CDR3 loop spans 12 amino acids. The V gene lost 5 bases and the J gene lost 6 bases, with 8 bases spanning the gap. The CDR3 spells CASSGTLNEQFF. Written as DNA, the CDR3 is TGTGCCAGCAGCGGCACACTCAATGAGCAGTTCTTC.

This clonotype came up a few times. The chain is built from TRBV6-1 and TRBJ2-7, with 7 bases matching TRBD1. V gave up 4 bases and J gave up 2 bases; unmatched junction bases: 11. Germline V gene lookup returns CDR1 MNHNS and CDR2 SASEGT. The CDR3 is made up of 16 amino acids. Here the CDR3 DNA reads TGTGCCAGCAGTGTCTTGACAGGGAAGGGAACCTACGAGCAGTACTTC. This encodes CASSVLTGKGTYEQYF.

This clonotype appeared many times. The chain is built from TRBV9 and TRBJ2-1; D is possibly TRBD1 or TRBD2 (5 bases each). The germline V and J ends were trimmed by 3 bases and 3 bases, with 19 bases remaining between them. The CDR3 covers 17 residues. CDR1 SGDLS and CDR2 YYNGEE come from the germline V gene. The CDR3 here is CASSDDQGDVGYNEQFF. In DNA form, the CDR3 reads TGTGCCAGCAGCGACGACCAGGGAGACGTCGGCTACAATGAGCAGTTCTTC.

At least ten counts were recorded for this clonotype. The genes are TRBV4-1 and TRBJ2-7, with 8 positions matching TRBD2. Germline-derived CDR1 and CDR2 are MGHRA and YSYEKL. Unmatched junction bases numbered 0, after V lost 2 bases and J lost 0 bases. The CDR3 is 14 residues long. CDR3 protein: CASSQSGSSYEQYF. The CDR3 DNA reads TGCGCCAGCAGCCAAAGCGGGAGCTCCTACGAGCAGTACTTC.

The sample holds many counts of this clonotype. The chain employs TRBV5-1 and TRBJ2-5; tentative D call: TRBD1 (6 bases). From germline, CDR1 is SGHRS and CDR2 YFSETQ. V gave up 0 bases and J gave up 0 bases, with 9 bases separating them. The CDR3 extends over 15 amino acids. CDR3: CASSLARGDQETQYF. In DNA, the CDR3 is TGCGCCAGCAGCTTGGCCAGGGGCGACCAAGAGACCCAGTACTTC. Looking up the rest from reference TRBV5-1 and TRBJ2-5 gives the full variable domain: KAGVTQTPRYLIKTRGQQVTLSCSPISGHRSVSWYQQTPGQGLQFLFEYFSETQRNKGNFPGRFSGRQFSNSRSEMNVSTLELGDSALYLCASSLARGDQETQYFGPGTRLLVL.

The chain has TRBV27 and TRBJ2-7; 8 bases agree with TRBD1. Germline V gives CDR1 MNHEY, CDR2 SMNVEV (reference sequence). The CDR3 spans 14 residues. V lost 5 bases to trimming and J lost 4 bases; unmatched junction nucleotides: 7. The CDR3: CASSLAGGHYEQYF. As DNA, the CDR3 is TGTGCCAGCAGTCTCGCAGGGGGCCATTACGAGCAGTACTTC.

This clonotype is a singleton in its sample. The chain recombines TRBV7-3 with TRBJ2-1; 9 positions agree with TRBD2. Germline CDR1 reads SGHTA; CDR2 reads FQGTGA. This CDR3 has 16 amino acids. With V trimmed by 1 base and J by 6 bases, 7 bases remained unmatched. CDR3 region: CASSLIGGRAGNEQFF. The CDR3 coding sequence is TGTGCCAGCAGCTTAATCGGCGGGAGGGCGGGCAATGAGCAGTTCTTC. Together with reference TRBV7-3 and TRBJ2-1, the CDR3 gives the full variable domain: GAGVSQTPSNKVTEKGKYVELRCDPISGHTALYWYRQSLGQGPEFLIYFQGTGAADDSGLPNDRFFAVRPEGSVSTLKIQRTERGDSAVYLCASSLIGGRAGNEQFFGPGTRLTVL.

For this clonotype: A read error may be the cause here, since a much bigger clone is one base away. The chain combines TRBV3-1 with TRBJ2-3; D not certain. Trimming took 0 bases from V and 0 from J, leaving 10 bases between them. Germline V lookup: CDR1 LGHDT, CDR2 YNNKEL (reference sequence). The CDR3 length is 16 residues. CDR3 coding DNA: TGTGCCAGCAGCCAAGACGACATGGATAGCACAGATACGCAGTATTTT. This codes for CASSQDDMDSTDTQYF.

This clonotype was seen many times. The CDR3 coding sequence is TGTGCCAGCGCCGGGGGTACAGGCAGCACTGAAGCTTTCTTT. This codes for CASAGGTGSTEAFF. This chain connects TRBV7-9 to TRBJ1-1; TRBD1 is a possible D gene (5 bases). With 8 bases removed from V and 4 bases from J, the gap between germline ends came to 17 bases. The germline gives CDR1 SEHNR, CDR2 FQNEAQ (reference sequence). The CDR3 extends over 14 amino acids.

In this sample, this clonotype turned up many times. V usage is TRBV12-3 or TRBV12-4 and J usage is TRBJ2-3; 8 bases match TRBD2. This CDR3 spans 15 amino acids. V dropped 5 bases and J dropped 2; count of bases not matched to a gene: 6. CDR3 amino acids: CASSRLAIYTDTQYF. The CDR3, as DNA: TGTGCCAGCAGTCGACTAGCGATATACACAGATACGCAGTATTTT.

This clonotype was seen at least ten times. CDR3 sequence reads: CAIMPGGTDTQYF. The CDR3 coding sequence is TGTGCCATCATGCCAGGGGGCACAGATACGCAGTATTTT. The chain uses TRBV10-3 and TRBJ2-3, with D possibly matching TRBD1 (6 bases). Trimming took off 7 bases at V and 1 base at J, with 9 bases between the two ends. This CDR3 is 13 amino acids long. Germline V lookup: CDR1 ENHRY, CDR2 SYGVKD.

This clonotype has a count of ten or more. The chain carries TRBV7-9 and TRBJ2-1, with TRBD1 matching over 8 bases. V gave up 3 bases and J gave up 4 bases; unmatched junction bases: 5. Germline values: CDR1 SEHNR, CDR2 FQNEAQ (reference sequence). This CDR3 has 15 amino acids. The CDR3 loop is CASSLLTGAYNEQFF. CDR3 sequence (DNA): TGTGCCAGCAGCTTGTTGACAGGGGCTTACAATGAGCAGTTCTTC.

V usage is TRBV5-1 and J usage is TRBJ1-1; D gene unclear. The CDR3 is 15 amino acids. The ends were cut back, 0 bases at V and 1 base at J, with 10 bases in the middle. The germline V gene has CDR1 SGHRS and CDR2 YFSETQ. CDR3 sequence (DNA): TGCGCCAGCAGCTTGGGACAACCCGAGAACACTGAAGCTTTCTTT. It codes for CASSLGQPENTEAFF.